These 16 T cell receptor beta chains were sequenced from one sample in a study of shared clonotypes between healthy human individuals. Sequencing was performed with immunoSEQ multiplex PCR; in TCRdb, only in-frame clones are kept and a portion is missing. The data show 1.6 million or so clones, with about 98.5% seen just once and about 0.34% held by the top ten. Sequenced input: naive CD4+ T cells sorted from blood. Subset in this sample: CD45RA+ positively selected. The receptor set was obtained from a man aged 30 to 39 in good health.

As regards this clone: The same CDR3 is also encoded by other DNA sequences in this sample. DNA for the CDR3: TGCAGCGTTCGGGGACCCTACGAGCAGTACTTC. Protein product: CSVRGPYEQYF. This rearrangement joins TRBV29-1 to TRBJ2-7; D might be TRBD1 or TRBD2, each matching 5 bases. V was cut by 5 bases and J by 2 bases, with 7 bases left in between. The CDR3 is made up of 11 amino acids. Germline-derived CDR1 and CDR2 are SQVTM and ANQGSEA.

J is TRBJ2-1 and V is TRBV6-1; the D gene is possibly TRBD2 (6 bases). Germline V gene lookup returns CDR1 MNHNS and CDR2 SASEGT. The V gene lost 6 bases and the J gene lost 7 bases, with 13 bases spanning the gap. This CDR3 has 13 residues. The CDR3: CASRNGLFNEQFF. The DNA of the CDR3 is TGTGCCAGCAGGAACGGACTATTTAATGAGCAGTTCTTC.

V gene TRBV28 combines with J gene TRBJ2-7; 9 bases map to TRBD1. Germline CDR1 reads MDHEN; CDR2 reads SYDVKM. The CDR3 length is 14 residues. The V and J ends lost 7 bases and 7 bases, in that order; junction bases with no gene match: 11. The CDR3 coding sequence is TGTGCCAGCACCGGGACAGGGAGTGCCTCTGAGCAGTACTTC. Translated: CASTGTGSASEQYF.

This chain links TRBV28 with TRBJ2-5, with unresolved D. The CDR3 contains 10 residues. Trimming left V 7 bases short and J 7 bases short, with 7 bases between. Germline CDR1 and CDR2: MDHEN and SYDVKM. The CDR3 DNA reads as TGTGCCAGCAAATCGGCGACCCAGTACTTC. It encodes CASKSATQYF.

V usage is TRBV7-9 and J usage is TRBJ2-1; D perhaps matches TRBD2 (6 bases). V lost 1 base, J lost 4 bases, and 8 bases lay in between. The V gene's germline CDR1 is SEHNR and CDR2 FQNEAQ (reference sequence). The CDR3 totals 14 residues. This CDR3 is CASSLVGGYNEQFF. DNA of the CDR3: TGTGCCAGCAGCTTAGTGGGGGGATACAATGAGCAGTTCTTC. The whole variable domain, filled in from reference TRBV7-9 and TRBJ2-1, reads DTGVSQNPRHKITKRGQNVTFRCDPISEHNRLYWYRQTLGQGPEFLTYFQNEAQLEKSRLLSDRFSAERPKGSFSTLEIQRTEQGDSAMYLCASSLVGGYNEQFFGPGTRLTVL.

The J gene is TRBJ1-2, the V gene TRBV5-1; TRBD1 matches at 7 bases. CDR1 is SGHRS, CDR2 YFSETQ, per germline. This CDR3 contains 13 residues. With V trimmed by 3 bases and J by 3 bases, 2 bases remained unmatched. CDR3 loop: CASSYDRDYGYTF. The DNA of the CDR3 is TGCGCCAGCAGCTATGACAGGGACTATGGCTACACCTTC.

In its sample, this clone was seen once. The V and J genes are TRBV2 and TRBJ1-2; D possibly corresponds to TRBD1 (5 bases). This CDR3 has 12 amino acids. Germline CDR1 and CDR2: SNHLY and FYNNEI. V was clipped by 4 bases and J by 8 bases, with 11 bases between them. CDR3 sequence: CASSAGGWGYTF. The CDR3 DNA reads as TGTGCCAGCAGTGCGGGGGGATGGGGCTACACCTTC.

This sequence joins TRBV5-4 and TRBJ2-1, with D maybe TRBD2 (7 bases). With 1 base removed from V and 4 bases from J, the gap between germline ends came to 12 bases. This CDR3 spans 15 amino acids. Germline CDR1 and CDR2: SGHNT and YYREEE (reference sequence). The CDR3 spells CASSLPGGSYNEQFF. Here the CDR3 DNA reads TGTGCCAGCAGCTTGCCGGGGGGCAGTTACAATGAGCAGTTCTTC.

Regarding this clone: Other DNA sequences in this specimen translate into the identical CDR3. The gene calls are TRBV7-2 and TRBJ1-5, with D hard to call. This CDR3 has 14 amino acids. The ends were cut back, 5 bases at V and 1 base at J, with 9 bases in the middle. Germline CDR1 is SGHTA and CDR2 is FQGNSA. The CDR3 sequence is CASSPGRSNQPQHF. The CDR3 DNA is TGTGCCAGCAGCCCCGGGCGCAGCAATCAGCCCCAGCATTTT.

This chain joins TRBV7-9 and TRBJ1-1, with D possibly matching TRBD1 (5 bases). Germline CDR1 is SEHNR and CDR2 is FQNEAQ (reference sequence). This CDR3 spans 14 amino acids. Trimming cost V 6 bases and J 0 bases, with 11 bases left between them. The CDR3 here is CASRGQAVNTEAFF. The CDR3 coding sequence is TGTGCCAGCAGAGGACAAGCCGTGAACACTGAAGCTTTCTTT. Variable domain in full (rest from reference TRBV7-9 and TRBJ1-1): DTGVSQNPRHKITKRGQNVTFRCDPISEHNRLYWYRQTLGQGPEFLTYFQNEAQLEKSRLLSDRFSAERPKGSFSTLEIQRTEQGDSAMYLCASRGQAVNTEAFFGQGTRLTVV.

The gene calls are TRBV7-8 and TRBJ2-7, with 10 bases matching TRBD1. The junction had 10 bases not matched to a gene; V was cut back by 7 bases and J by 7 bases. Germline lookup yields CDR1 SGHVS and CDR2 FQNEAQ. The CDR3 consists of 14 residues. The DNA of the CDR3 is TGTGCCAGCACCCAAGGAGGGGACAGGGGTGAGCAGTACTTC. It codes for CASTQGGDRGEQYF.

CDR3 nucleotide sequence: TGTGCCATCAGTGTGCTAGCGGGCCCGACCTCTGGGGCCAACGTCCTGACTTTC. Its protein product is CAISVLAGPTSGANVLTF. The rearrangement uses TRBV10-3 and TRBJ2-6; 8 positions match TRBD2. The J segment lost 0 bases and the V segment lost 4 bases, leaving 8 bases of the junction unmatched. Per the germline V gene, CDR1 is ENHRY and CDR2 is SYGVKD. The CDR3 is 18 amino acids.

The CDR3 reads CASSFRLAGAGGEQFF. In nucleotides, the CDR3 is TGCGCCAGCAGCTTCAGACTAGCGGGTGCCGGGGGTGAGCAGTTCTTC. The chain uses TRBV5-1 and TRBJ2-1, with 10 nucleotides matching TRBD2. This CDR3 has 16 residues. The germline CDR1 and CDR2 sequences are SGHRS and YFSETQ. The V segment lost 2 bases and the J segment 9 bases; nucleotides outside the gene matches: 11.

A remark on this clone: The identical CDR3 is also encoded by other nucleotide sequences in the sample. V is TRBV18 and J is TRBJ2-7; D gene unclear. The CDR3 has 14 amino acids. V lost 2 bases to trimming and J lost 0 bases, with 8 bases between them. Germline V gene sequence: CDR1 KGHSH, CDR2 LQKENI. CDR3 residues: CASSPRTNSYEQYF. The CDR3 nucleotides are TGTGCCAGCTCACCAAGGACCAACTCCTACGAGCAGTACTTC. Complete variable domain (other parts from reference TRBV18 and TRBJ2-7): NAGVMQNPRHLVRRRGQEARLRCSPMKGHSHVYWYRQLPEEGLKFMVYLQKENIIDESGMPKERFSAEFPKEGPSILRIQQVVRGDSAAYFCASSPRTNSYEQYFGPGTRLTVT.

The DNA for the CDR3 is TGTGCCAGCTCACCACCGACGTCTGATACGCAGTATTTT. Amino acids: CASSPPTSDTQYF. This chain uses TRBV18 with TRBJ2-3; no firm D call. The CDR3 length is 13 residues. CDR1 is KGHSH and CDR2 is LQKENI in the germline V gene. V shed 0 bases and J shed 6 bases, with 7 bases lying between them.

The chain employs TRBV18 and TRBJ2-2; no reliable D call. Germline V CDR1 and CDR2: KGHSH, LQKENI. The V and J ends lost 0 bases and 3 bases respectively, with 11 bases between them. The CDR3 length is 16 residues. CDR3 sequence: CASSPPKPADTGELFF. CDR3 sequence (DNA): TGTGCCAGCTCACCACCTAAGCCCGCGGACACCGGGGAGCTGTTTTTT.